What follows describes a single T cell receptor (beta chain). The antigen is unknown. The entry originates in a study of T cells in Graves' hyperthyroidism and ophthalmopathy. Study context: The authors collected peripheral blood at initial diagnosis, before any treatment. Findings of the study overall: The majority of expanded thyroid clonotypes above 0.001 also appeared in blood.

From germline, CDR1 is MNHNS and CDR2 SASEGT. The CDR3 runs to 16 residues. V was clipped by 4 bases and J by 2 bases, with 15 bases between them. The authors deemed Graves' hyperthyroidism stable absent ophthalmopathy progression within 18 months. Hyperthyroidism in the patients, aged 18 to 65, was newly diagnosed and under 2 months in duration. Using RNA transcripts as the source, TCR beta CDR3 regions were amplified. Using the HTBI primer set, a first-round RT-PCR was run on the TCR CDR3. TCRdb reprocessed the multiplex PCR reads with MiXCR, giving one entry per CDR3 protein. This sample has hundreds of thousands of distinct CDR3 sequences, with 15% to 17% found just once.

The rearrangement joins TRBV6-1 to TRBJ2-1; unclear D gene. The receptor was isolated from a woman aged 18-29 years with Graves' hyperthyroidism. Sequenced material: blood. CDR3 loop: CASSADRRVTYNEQFF. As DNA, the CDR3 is TGTGCCAGCAGTGCCGATCGACGGGTAACCTACAATGAGCAGTTCTTC.